One and the same sample provided the 16 T cell receptor beta chains below, sequenced in a study of regulatory T cells in long-lasting Graves disease. Building the TCR beta libraries relied on iRepertoire HTBI primers, and CDR3 regions underwent Arm-PCR. TCRdb redid the calling of the multiplex PCR reads with MiXCR, one entry per CDR3 protein. The sample lists 380,000 or so distinct CDR3 sequences; 15% to 20% were seen once. Time point specified: newly diagnosed GD, antithyroid drugs for less than 3 months. After RNA was extracted from PBMCs, the TCR library was made from it. Separately, the same data were catalogued under a study of T cells in Graves' hyperthyroidism and ophthalmopathy.

The sample here was peripheral blood mononuclear cells (PBMCs), taken at new diagnosis, from a patient treated with antithyroid drugs. These receptors came from a woman between 18 and 30 years old with Graves disease.

This clonotype occurred many times. The chain uses TRBV3-1 and TRBJ2-7; perhaps TRBD1 as D (6 bases). The CDR3 is 14 amino acids. The germline CDR1 and CDR2 sequences are LGHDT and YNNKEL (reference sequence). V lost 5 bases, J lost 5 bases, and 16 bases lay in between. The DNA of the CDR3 is TGTGCCAGCAGCTTTTCTCAGGGGATGCACGAGCAGTACTTC. Its protein product is CASSFSQGMHEQYF.

This clonotype was detected ten times or more. The chain joins TRBV2 to TRBJ2-7; D not resolved. V was trimmed by 6 bases and J by 12 bases, leaving 15 bases between them. This CDR3 spans 11 amino acids. Germline V gene sequence: CDR1 SNHLY, CDR2 FYNNEI. CDR3 DNA: TGTGCCAGCAGCCTCCGGTCCGACCGGTACTTC. Its protein is CASSLRSDRYF.

The genes are TRBV5-5 and TRBJ1-2, with 11 nucleotides matching TRBD1. The CDR3 is 15 amino acids. The junction had 10 bases not matched to a gene; V was cut back by 0 bases and J by 12 bases. Per germline, CDR1 SGHKS and CDR2 YYEKEE (reference sequence). The CDR3 bases are TGTGCCAGCAGCTTGGACTCGGACAGGGGGCAGGGCCACACCTTC. It encodes CASSLDSDRGQGHTF.

By sample share, this clonotype is medium-sized. The chain recombines TRBV2 with TRBJ2-7; TRBD2 might be the D (5 bases). Germline V lookup: CDR1 SNHLY, CDR2 FYNNEI. Trimming left V 7 bases short and J 4 bases short, with 11 bases between. This CDR3 is 12 amino acids long. CDR3 nucleotides: TGTGCCAGCACCTCGCGGGTGTACGAGCAGTACTTC. The encoded protein is CASTSRVYEQYF.

This clonotype was found a few times. This rearrangement joins TRBV5-6 to TRBJ1-6, with a tentative D call TRBD1 (5 bases). The germline gives CDR1 SGHDT, CDR2 YYEEEE. V was shortened by 4 bases and J by 0 bases, with 14 bases between the two germline ends. This CDR3 has 17 residues. The chain's CDR3 is CASSRGADSSYNSPLHF. The DNA for the CDR3 is TGTGCCAGCAGCCGAGGGGCAGATAGCTCCTATAATTCACCCCTCCACTTT.

At least ten counts were recorded for this clonotype. This chain joins TRBV20-1 and TRBJ2-7; TRBD2 matches at 7 bases. J gave up 3 bases and V 0 bases, and 11 bases lay outside the gene matches. CDR3 length: 16 amino acids. Germline CDR1 DFQATT, CDR2 SNEGSKA (reference sequence). For the CDR3, the DNA is TGCAGTGCTAGAGATAAACGGACTAGGTTGGGCTACGAGCAGTACTTC. As protein: CSARDKRTRLGYEQYF.

The chain is built from TRBV18 and TRBJ1-1; unclear D gene. The CDR3 is made up of 17 amino acids. The germline gives CDR1 KGHSH, CDR2 LQKENI. Trimming took off 1 base at V and 0 bases at J, with 15 bases between the two ends. CDR3 sequence (DNA): TGTGCCAGCTCACCACGATCTGTACAAGAGGTGAACACTGAAGCTTTCTTT. Protein: CASSPRSVQEVNTEAFF.

The V gene is TRBV12-3 or TRBV12-4, the J gene TRBJ2-1, with TRBD2 matching over 14 bases. The V gene end was trimmed by 5 bases and the J gene end by 10 bases; junction bases not matched to a gene: 10. The CDR3 has 16 amino acids. The CDR3 coding sequence is TGTGCCAGCAGTCCCCCCCCGGGACTAGCGGGAGACGAGCAGTTCTTC. It encodes CASSPPPGLAGDEQFF.

This clonotype has a count of ten or more. This sequence joins TRBV12-5 and TRBJ2-7; the match to TRBD1 covers 10 bases. The CDR3 runs to 14 residues. The J segment lost 6 bases and the V segment lost 5 bases, leaving 7 bases of the junction unmatched. Germline lookup yields CDR1 LGHNT and CDR2 FRNRAP. For the CDR3, the DNA is TGTGCTAGTGGTCAGAGGGACAGGGGAGGCGAGCAGTACTTC. Amino acid sequence: CASGQRDRGGEQYF. Full variable domain (outside the CDR3, taken from reference TRBV12-5 and TRBJ2-7): DARVTQTPRHKVTEMGQEVTMRCQPILGHNTVFWYRQTMMQGLELLAYFRNRAPLDDSGMPKDRFSAEMPDATLATLKIQPSEPRDSAVYFCASGQRDRGGEQYFGPGTRLTVT.

Concerning this clonotype itself: Germline and junction disagree at one end, which may indicate a read error. The J gene is TRBJ1-1, the V gene TRBV6-1, with TRBD1 as a possible D gene (6 bases). CDR1 is MNHNS and CDR2 is SASEGT in the germline V gene. The CDR3 contains 14 residues. Here the CDR3 reads CAGSELGARAEAFF. CDR3 DNA sequence: TGTGCCGGCAGTGAACTGGGGGCGCGCGCTGAAGCTTTCTTT.

This clonotype was seen many times. The chain combines TRBV11-2 with TRBJ2-3; perhaps TRBD2 as D (5 bases). The CDR3 is made up of 13 amino acids. V was trimmed by 6 bases and J by 3 bases, leaving 10 bases between them. Germline CDR1 reads SGHAT; CDR2 reads FQNNGV. CDR3 in amino acids: CASRRPGTDTQYF. DNA for the CDR3: TGTGCCAGCAGGCGGCCGGGGACAGATACGCAGTATTTT. The full variable domain, completed using reference TRBV11-2 and TRBJ2-3, is EAGVAQSPRYKIIEKRQSVAFWCNPISGHATLYWYQQILGQGPKLLIQFQNNGVVDDSQLPKDRFSAERLKGVDSTLKIQPAKLEDSAVYLCASRRPGTDTQYFGPGTRLTVL.

This clonotype was seen repeatedly, ten times or more. This chain links TRBV29-1 with TRBJ2-4; tentatively, D is TRBD2 (6 bases). V lost 3 bases and J lost 6, with 12 bases in between. The CDR3 covers 13 residues. CDR1 is SQVTM and CDR2 is ANQGSEA in the germline V gene. This CDR3 reads CSVEPAGTNIQYF. In DNA form, the CDR3 reads TGCAGCGTTGAGCCGGCGGGAACAAACATTCAGTACTTC.

The chain recombines TRBV5-1 with TRBJ1-2; D not certain. This CDR3 region has 14 residues. The ends were cut back, 0 bases at V and 3 bases at J, with 9 bases in the middle. Per germline, CDR1 SGHRS and CDR2 YFSETQ. The CDR3 sequence is CASSLGMSDYGYTF. CDR3 coding DNA: TGCGCCAGCAGCTTGGGCATGTCGGACTATGGCTACACCTTC.

This clonotype was seen many times. Its ends do not fully match the called genes, so a read error is possible. J is TRBJ2-7 and V is TRBV6-5; 8 nucleotides agree with TRBD2. Germline assignment: CDR1 MNHEY and CDR2 SVGAGI. The CDR3 consists of 13 residues. The CDR3 region is CASSYWREDLRSF. CDR3 nucleotide sequence: TGTGCCAGCAGTTATTGGCGGGAGGACCTCCGGAGCTTC.

A word on this clonotype: The junction shows a germline mismatch at one end, possibly a read error. The chain employs TRBV20-1 and TRBJ2-6; D is perhaps TRBD1 or TRBD2 (6 bases each). This CDR3 region has 15 residues. Germline V gives CDR1 DFQATT, CDR2 SNEGSKA (reference sequence). The CDR3 sequence: CSARVGGSEANVLTF. In DNA, the CDR3 is TGCAGTGCTAGAGTCGGGGGCTCTGAGGCCAACGTCCTGACTTTC.

Note on this clonotype: A read error may explain this, as a much larger clone is one base away. The chain has TRBV6-2 or TRBV6-3 and TRBJ2-7; D perhaps matches TRBD2 (6 bases). This CDR3 region has 13 residues. The germline V gene encodes CDR1 MNHEY and CDR2 SVGEGT. CDR3 amino acids: CASSAGPVYGQYF. For the CDR3, the DNA is TGTGCCAGCAGTGCGGGACCCGTCTACGGGCAGTACTTC.